This TCR beta chain was obtained from a study of CD8 T cells in ankylosing spondylitis. This clonotype was seen more than once but under ten times. Its antigen is currently unknown. Study-wide results and limits: Roughly 8 highly homologous variants formed a TCR beta motif that appeared characteristic of ankylosing spondylitis blood.

One entry per CDR3 protein, called by TCRdb with MiXCR from the 5' RACE reads. The sample holds 150,000 to 200,000 distinct CDR3 sequences, roughly 18% seen once. J gave up 8 bases and V 6 bases, and 4 bases lay outside the gene matches. The CDR3 extends over 15 amino acids. Sequences were obtained from blood, either unsorted or a sorted T cell fraction (not recorded which). The receptor was derived from a male donor aged 5-30 years with ankylosing spondylitis or in good health (not recorded which). V usage is TRBV23-1 and J usage is TRBJ2-1; TRBD2 matches at 16 bases. TRBV23-1 is identified as an open reading frame with a role that is uncertain. CDR3 amino acids: CASSRGLAGGDEQFF. In DNA form, the CDR3 reads TGCGCCAGCAGCCGGGGACTAGCGGGAGGGGATGAGCAGTTCTTC.